This T cell receptor beta chain was profiled in a study of blood T cell repertoires in COVID-19 (dated by TCRdb to the early 2020s). Notes on the research overall: The collaborator samples originated in the United States, Italy and Spain and spanned the acute and convalescent phases of COVID-19. The prospective study material was composed of cDNA or gDNA derived from T cells, B-cell-depleted T cells, or PBMCs. The dataset comprised deeply sampled blood TCRbeta repertoires from subjects exposed to, actively infected with, or recovered from COVID-19. The repertoires were made available in a free public database intended to serve as a resource for research on the immune response to SARS-CoV-2. The samples were drawn from two sources: the first 160 participants of the ongoing ImmuneRACE study, and over 1,000 subjects contributed by 6 global collaborators. Nearly every sample came with metadata listing a de-identified subject ID, COVID-19 status, age in years and sex. Where available, HLA class I and class II types were taken from metadata supplied by the sample provider and were not determined by assay-based typing. The full study reports these points: How much clinical and demographic metadata was included differed by source and by participant, and the metadata was provided uncurated.

CDR1 SNHLY and CDR2 FYNNEI are derived from the germline V gene. From cysteine to phenylalanine, the CDR3 is 15 amino acids long. Here the CDR3 DNA is all that survives: 45 bases in frame from base 1. Here V drops 6 bases and J drops 1 base, and the junction holds 4 bases not matched to any gene. Participants in the prospective study were aged roughly 18 to 100 years, lived in about two dozen United States geographic areas, and enrolled through a virtual design. In the prospective study, participants were assigned to cohorts based on the clinical history participants reported in a screening survey and a study questionnaire. A participant counted as exposed if, within 2 weeks of entering the study, that participant had been in contact with someone who had a PCR-confirmed or clinician-diagnosed COVID-19 case. Each participant in the prospective study had whole blood, serum and a nasopharyngeal or oropharyngeal swab collected by mobile phlebotomists. Additional blood draws and questionnaires over an approximately two-month period could optionally be provided by prospective study participants. Prospective study blood samples were shipped either frozen or at room temperature before DNA extraction.

TCRbeta CDR3 regions were amplified from genomic DNA using the immunoSEQ Assay, a bias-controlled multiplex PCR. The original pipeline was this. The number of nucleated cells in each sample was estimated from the amplification of reference gene primers within the assay. To quantify the absolute abundance of each unique TCRbeta CDR3 rearrangement, sequence reads were collapsed and filtered. For each sample, productive Simpson clonality was calculated by taking the square root of Simpson's diversity index across productive rearrangements. TCRdb obtained this table from immuneACCESS and retained in-frame rearrangements with V and J assigned. These tables miss some clones; where compared with another copy, unresolved V genes account for less than half of the shortfall, and the remainder is unexplained. V, J and clone size were drawn from that table, and D and trimming were deduced from the DNA. The sample table holds under 250,000 clones, of which roughly four fifths were seen once. 3% to 4.5% of the sample is taken by the ten largest.

Points on this clone: The antigen this receptor binds is unknown. No clone much larger than this one lies a single base away; base qualities are absent.

The sample consisted of PBMCs or T cells enriched from blood (not recorded which). This clonotype was obtained from a woman in her thirties or forties who had been exposed to COVID-19. The rearrangement combines TRBV2 with TRBJ1-5; 9 bases in the middle match TRBD1. The DNA is TGTGCCAGCAGACCAGGACAGGGGAGCAATCAGCCCCAGCATTTT. Translated, this is CASRPGQGSNQPQHF.